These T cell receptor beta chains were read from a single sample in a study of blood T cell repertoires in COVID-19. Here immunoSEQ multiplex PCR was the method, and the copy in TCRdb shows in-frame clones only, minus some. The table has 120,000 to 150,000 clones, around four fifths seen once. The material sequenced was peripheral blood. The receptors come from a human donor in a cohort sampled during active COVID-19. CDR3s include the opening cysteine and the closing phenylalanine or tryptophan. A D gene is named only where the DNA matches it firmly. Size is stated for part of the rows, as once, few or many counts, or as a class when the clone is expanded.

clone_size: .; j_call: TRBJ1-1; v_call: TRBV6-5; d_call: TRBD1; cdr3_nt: TGTGCCAGCAGAACCAGGGGGCAGATTGAAGCTTTCTTT; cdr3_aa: CASRTRGQIEAFF
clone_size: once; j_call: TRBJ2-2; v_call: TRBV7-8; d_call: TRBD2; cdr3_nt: TGTGCCAGCAGCTTAGGTGGAGCGGGGGTGATTACGGGCACCGGGGAGCTGTTTTTT; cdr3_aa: CASSLGGAGVITGTGELFF
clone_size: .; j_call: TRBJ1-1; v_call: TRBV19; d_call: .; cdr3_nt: TGTGCCAGTAGTATCGGGACTCGGGGGTTGAACACTGAAGCTTTCTTT; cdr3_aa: CASSIGTRGLNTEAFF
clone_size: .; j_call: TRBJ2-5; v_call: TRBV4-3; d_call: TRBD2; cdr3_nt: TGCGCCAGCAGCCAATGGGGCGGGGGGCACCAAGAGACCCAGTACTTC; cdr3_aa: CASSQWGGGHQETQYF
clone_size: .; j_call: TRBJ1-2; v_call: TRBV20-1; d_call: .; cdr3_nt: TGCAGTACACCTCAGAACTATGGCTACACCTTC; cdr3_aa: CSTPQNYGYTF
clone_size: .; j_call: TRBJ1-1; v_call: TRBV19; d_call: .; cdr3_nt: TGTGCCAGTGCCCCTAGAAGGGGTGAAGCTTTCTTT; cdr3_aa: CASAPRRGEAFF
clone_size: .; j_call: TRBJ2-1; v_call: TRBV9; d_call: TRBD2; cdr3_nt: TGTGCCAGCAGCGTAGGACTAGCGGGGGCCCCCAATGAGCAGTTCTTC; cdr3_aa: CASSVGLAGAPNEQFF
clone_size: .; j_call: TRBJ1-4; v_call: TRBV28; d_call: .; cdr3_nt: TGTGCCAGCAGTGGGCCCATCGAAAAACTGTTTTTT; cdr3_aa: CASSGPIEKLFF
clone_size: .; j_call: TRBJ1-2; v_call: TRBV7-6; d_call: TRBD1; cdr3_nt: TGTGCCAGCAGCTCCCTCCTCCCGGGACAGGGTAGGGCTAACTATGGCTACACCTTC; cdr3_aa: CASSSLLPGQGRANYGYTF
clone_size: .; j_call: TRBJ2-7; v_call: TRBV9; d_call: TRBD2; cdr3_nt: TGTGCCAGCAGCGTATTCGGGGGGGCCTACGAGCAGTACTTC; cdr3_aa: CASSVFGGAYEQYF
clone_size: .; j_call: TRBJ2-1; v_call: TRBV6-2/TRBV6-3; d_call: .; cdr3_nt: TGTGCCAGCAGTCAAGATAGTGGTGAGCAGTTCTTC; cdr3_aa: CASSQDSGEQFF
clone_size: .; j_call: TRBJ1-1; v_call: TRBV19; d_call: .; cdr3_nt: TGTGCCAGTAGTATCCAGAACACTGAAGCTTTCTTT; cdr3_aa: CASSIQNTEAFF
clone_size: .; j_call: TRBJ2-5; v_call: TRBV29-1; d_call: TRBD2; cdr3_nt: TGCAGCGGTGGACTAGCGGGGGGGCGAGAGACCCAGTACTTC; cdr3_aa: CSGGLAGGRETQYF
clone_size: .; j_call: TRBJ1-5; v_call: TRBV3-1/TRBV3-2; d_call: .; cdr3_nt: TGTGCCAGCAGCCAAGATCCTCGTACGGCCCAGCATTTT; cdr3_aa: CASSQDPRTAQHF
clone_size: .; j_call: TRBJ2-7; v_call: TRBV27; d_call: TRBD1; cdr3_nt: TGTGCCAGCAGTTCCGGGACAGGGAAGGGCGAGCAGTACTTC; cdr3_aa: CASSSGTGKGEQYF
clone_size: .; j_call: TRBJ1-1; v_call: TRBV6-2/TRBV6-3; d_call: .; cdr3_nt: TGTGCCAGCAGTTACGCGGGACCAGGATACACTGAAGCTTTCTTT; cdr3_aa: CASSYAGPGYTEAFF
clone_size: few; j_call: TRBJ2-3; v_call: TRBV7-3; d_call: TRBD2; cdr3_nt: TGTGCCAGCAGCTTAAATAGCGGGGGGGTCACAGATACGCAGTATTTT; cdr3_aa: CASSLNSGGVTDTQYF
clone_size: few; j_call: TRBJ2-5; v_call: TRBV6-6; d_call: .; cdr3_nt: TGTGCCAGCACACTGGGCCAGGGAGAGACCCAGTACTTC; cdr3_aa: CASTLGQGETQYF
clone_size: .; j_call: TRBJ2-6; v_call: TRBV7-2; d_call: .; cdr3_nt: TGTGCCAGCAGCTTAGTAAGGAGGGTAGCCGGGGCCAACGTCCTGACTTTC; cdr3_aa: CASSLVRRVAGANVLTF
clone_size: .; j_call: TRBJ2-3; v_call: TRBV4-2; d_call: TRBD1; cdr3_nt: TGTGCCAGCAGCCAAGCGTCGACAGGGGATACGCAGTATTTT; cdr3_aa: CASSQASTGDTQYF
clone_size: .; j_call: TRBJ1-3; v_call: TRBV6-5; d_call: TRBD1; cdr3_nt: TGTGCCAGCAGGTCCGGGACAGGGGAGGGAAACACCATATATTTT; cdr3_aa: CASRSGTGEGNTIYF
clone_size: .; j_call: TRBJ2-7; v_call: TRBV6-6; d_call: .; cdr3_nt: TGTGCCAGCAGCCCTTCCTACGAGCAGTACTTC; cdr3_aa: CASSPSYEQYF